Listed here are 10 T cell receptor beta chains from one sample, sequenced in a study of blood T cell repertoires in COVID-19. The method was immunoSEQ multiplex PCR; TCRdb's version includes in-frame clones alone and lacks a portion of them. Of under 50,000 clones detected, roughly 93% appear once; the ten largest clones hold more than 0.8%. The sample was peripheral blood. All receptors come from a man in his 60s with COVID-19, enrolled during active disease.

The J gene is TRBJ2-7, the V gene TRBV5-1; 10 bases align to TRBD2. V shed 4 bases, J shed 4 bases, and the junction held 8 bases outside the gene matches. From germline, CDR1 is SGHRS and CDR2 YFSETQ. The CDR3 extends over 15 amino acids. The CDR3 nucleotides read TGCGCCAGCAGCCTTATAGCGGGGGGACGTTACGAGCAGTACTTC. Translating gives CASSLIAGGRYEQYF.

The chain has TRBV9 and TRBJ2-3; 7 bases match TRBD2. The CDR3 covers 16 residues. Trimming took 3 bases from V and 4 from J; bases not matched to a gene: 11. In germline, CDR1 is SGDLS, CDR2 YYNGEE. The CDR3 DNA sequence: TGTGCCAGCAGCGAGAGAATGACGGGGAGGGCAGATACGCAGTATTTT. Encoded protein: CASSERMTGRADTQYF.

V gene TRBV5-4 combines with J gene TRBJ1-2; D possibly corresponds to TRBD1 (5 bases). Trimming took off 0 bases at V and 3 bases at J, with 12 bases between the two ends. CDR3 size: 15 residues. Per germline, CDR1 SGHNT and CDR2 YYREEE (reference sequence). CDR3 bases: TGTGCCAGCAGCTTGGGCAGGGCTGACCACTATGGCTACACCTTC. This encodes CASSLGRADHYGYTF. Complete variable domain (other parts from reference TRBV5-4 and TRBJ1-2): ETGVTQSPTHLIKTRGQQVTLRCSSQSGHNTVSWYQQALGQGPQFIFQYYREEENGRGNFPPRFSGLQFPNYSSELNVNALELDDSALYLCASSLGRADHYGYTFGSGTRLTVV.

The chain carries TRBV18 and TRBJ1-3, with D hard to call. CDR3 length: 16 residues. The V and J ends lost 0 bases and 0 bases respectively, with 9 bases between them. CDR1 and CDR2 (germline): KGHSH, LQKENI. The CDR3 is CASSPPAASSGNTIYF. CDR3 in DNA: TGTGCCAGCTCACCACCGGCAGCGAGCTCTGGAAACACCATATATTTT.

CDR3 protein: CASSPGQNWMNTEAFF. DNA of the CDR3: TGTGCCAGCAGCCCAGGACAGAACTGGATGAACACTGAAGCTTTCTTT. The J gene is TRBJ1-1, the V gene TRBV5-4, with TRBD1 as a possible D gene (6 bases). This CDR3 is built from 16 residues. Germline CDR1 SGHNT, CDR2 YYREEE (reference sequence). Trimming removed 4 bases from V and 0 bases from J, with 16 bases in between. Together with reference TRBV5-4 and TRBJ1-1, the CDR3 gives the full variable domain: ETGVTQSPTHLIKTRGQQVTLRCSSQSGHNTVSWYQQALGQGPQFIFQYYREEENGRGNFPPRFSGLQFPNYSSELNVNALELDDSALYLCASSPGQNWMNTEAFFGQGTRLTVV.

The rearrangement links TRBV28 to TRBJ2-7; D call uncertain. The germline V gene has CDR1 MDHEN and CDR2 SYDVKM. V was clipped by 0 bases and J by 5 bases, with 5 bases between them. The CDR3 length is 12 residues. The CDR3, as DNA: TGTGCCAGCAGTTTATGGAGGAACGAGCAGTACTTC. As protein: CASSLWRNEQYF.

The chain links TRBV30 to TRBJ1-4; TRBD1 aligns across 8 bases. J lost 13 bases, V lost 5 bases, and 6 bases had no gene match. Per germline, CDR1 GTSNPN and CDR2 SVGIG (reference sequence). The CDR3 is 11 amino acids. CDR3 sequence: CAWDVDRGLFF. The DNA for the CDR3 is TGTGCCTGGGACGTCGACAGGGGACTGTTTTTT.

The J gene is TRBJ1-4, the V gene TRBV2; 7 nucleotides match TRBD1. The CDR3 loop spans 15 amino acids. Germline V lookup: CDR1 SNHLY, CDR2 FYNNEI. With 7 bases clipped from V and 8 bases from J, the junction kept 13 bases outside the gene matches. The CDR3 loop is CASTLLTGSAEKLFF. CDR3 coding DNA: TGTGCCAGCACCTTATTGACAGGGTCCGCGGAAAAACTGTTTTTT.

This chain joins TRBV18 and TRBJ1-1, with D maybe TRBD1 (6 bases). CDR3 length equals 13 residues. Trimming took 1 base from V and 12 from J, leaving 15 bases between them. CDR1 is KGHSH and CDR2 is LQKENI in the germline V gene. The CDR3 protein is CASSPQDSGASFF. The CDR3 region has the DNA TGTGCCAGCTCACCACAGGATTCAGGGGCTTCTTTCTTT.

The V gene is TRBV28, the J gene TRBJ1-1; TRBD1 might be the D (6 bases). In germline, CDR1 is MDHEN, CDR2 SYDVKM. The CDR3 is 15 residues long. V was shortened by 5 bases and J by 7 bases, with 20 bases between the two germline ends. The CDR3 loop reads CASSPSTGIRVEAFF. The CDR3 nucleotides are TGTGCCAGCAGTCCATCAACAGGGATCCGCGTTGAAGCTTTCTTT.